This T cell receptor (beta chain) was identified in a study of long-term antiretroviral therapy in people with HIV (dated by TCRdb to between 2021 and 2023). About the full investigation: The earliest samples were collected approximately a decade before the 2015 WHO recommendation for immediate ART, a period when ART was typically delayed until CD4 counts fell. Whether ART initiation and durable HIV suppression were associated with changes in peripheral blood TRB repertoire composition and diversity was tested in a retrospective serial study. No cross-contamination during QIAcube processing was shown when test extractions of a monoclonal T-cell line were performed alongside fewer than 40 polyclonal samples. About 40% of the roughly 30 participants with HIV were female. From 25 to 30 adults with confirmed HIV infection, the cohort provided some 200 cryopreserved PBMC samples, gathered serially across a mean of approximately six years (range 1-12).

Beyond this particular receptor, the publication reports: Because pre-ART samples had limited cell numbers, profiling was done on unsorted PBMC rather than on sorted CD4+ and CD8+ T cells. Inferences about post-ART repertoire changes were limited because no data were available on ART adherence, viral resistance or therapy changes. Expanded TRB clones identified before ART initiation dominated the repertoire at all time points, although this dominance fluctuated and declined in many PLHIV after ART. Starting ART was linked to a significant rise in TRB diversity, yet even after long-term ART the diversity remained significantly lower than in transplant donor controls. Limited PBMC availability meant only the TCR beta chain was sequenced, without alpha chain pairing. HIV repertoires had narrower CDR3 length ranges than controls, and the network structure suggested an antigen-experienced repertoire that shifted only slightly toward naive after ART. The samples span the years 2004 to 2017, and the ART regimens used may be less effective than current regimens.

V gives up 0 bases and J gives up 8 bases, and the segment between their germline ends measures 9 bases. The germline V gene specifies SGDLS as CDR1 and YYNGEE as CDR2. The CDR3 numbers 14 residues from cysteine through phenylalanine. The read is trimmed to its CDR3 DNA, 42 bases read in frame from base 1. Sequencing of the TRB variable region was done with the immunoSEQ hsTCRB v3.0 assay at survey level resolution. The target sequencing depth for TRB was roughly 40,000-50,000 T-cell genomes per sample. TRB libraries were pooled and sequenced on an Illumina MiSeq using a v3 150-cycle kit. Regarding the original processing steps: Repertoire analysis ran in R within a reproducible Nextflow workflow covering QC, data transformation and analysis. LymphoSeq2, an R package for AIRR-Seq data exploration, was used to implement custom analyses. A few samples that yielded fewer than 5000 total TRB sequences were excluded, so that fewer than 200 HIV repertoires were analyzed. Among the 170 to 200 HIV repertoires that were kept, around 60 were collected before ART initiation and over 120 were collected after ART initiation. Each repertoire was downsampled to 5000 TRB nucleotide sequences, and summary statistics were averaged across 100 downsampling iterations. TRB sequences were retained for analysis only if CDR3 regions of at least seven amino acids were present. Diversity was measured with a Shannon entropy-derived clonality score and the Gini coefficient. In the repertoire networks, any two of the top 5000 CDR3 amino acid sequences were linked whenever the two sequences differed by an edit distance of one. GLIPH2 predicted antigen specificity groups and MHC restriction for TRB CDR3 amino acid sequences. To flag known associations with CMV, EBV, HIV or tissue antigens, CDR3 amino acid sequences were compared against VDJdb and McPAS-TCR. Pre-ART, post-ART and control groups were compared with Wilcoxon signed-rank tests and Holm-Bonferroni correction. TCRdb obtained this table from immuneACCESS and retained in-frame rearrangements with V and J assigned. These tables miss some clones; where compared with another copy, unresolved V genes account for less than half of the shortfall, and the remainder is unexplained. V and J calls and clone size are copied from that table; D and trimming were computed from the DNA. Across this sample there are fewer than 20,000 clones, with 78% seen only once. Jointly, the top ten make up approximately 14% of the sample.

To be included, a participant needed at least one PBMC sample from before ART initiation plus at least two post-ART samples. Treatment was received in the United States of America by all participants with HIV. Cryopreserved samples of about 1-11 million PBMC were thawed and washed before DNA extraction. At the time of the earliest PBMC sample for each participant with HIV, ages ranged from roughly 23 to 60 years. PBMC samples from each participant spanned 1-4 timepoints before ART initiation and 2-8 timepoints after ART initiation, with a median of 7 samples. For every participant, serial HIV viral load, CD4+ T-cell count, ART history and demographic data were obtained. A Qiagen kit on a QIAcube was used to extract genomic DNA from unsorted PBMC, with samples processed in batches of 12. For this clone: Its recognized antigen is unknown. Base quality data are lacking; no much larger clone is found one base away.

This sample comprised unsorted PBMCs, obtained 0.3 years after starting antiretroviral therapy. The sequence derives from a woman aged 45-60 years with HIV. The sequence is built from TRBV9 and TRBJ1-6; there is no confident call for the D gene. The CDR3 reads CASSVDTWDSPLHF. The DNA reads as follows: TGTGCCAGCAGCGTAGACACCTGGGATTCACCCCTCCACTTT.